Following are 9 T cell receptor beta chains from one sample sequenced in a study of T cell changes during pregnancy in multiple sclerosis. Measured with immunoSEQ multiplex PCR; TCRdb has only the in-frame clones, and not every one. Among roughly 38,000 clones listed, 91% were seen once. Sequencing was performed on CD4+ T cells from peripheral blood mononuclear cells, taken in the second trimester of pregnancy. All receptors come from a female donor in good health, enrolled as a control in a pregnancy study.

The gene calls are TRBV7-9 and TRBJ1-1; 8 nucleotides align to TRBD1. CDR3 length equals 15 residues. V dropped 5 bases and J dropped 7; count of bases not matched to a gene: 12. Germline loops: CDR1 SEHNR, CDR2 FQNEAQ (reference sequence). Here the CDR3 DNA reads TGTGCCAGCAGCGTCCAGGGGGCGGTTGGGTTTGAAGCTTTCTTT. Translating it yields CASSVQGAVGFEAFF.

This sequence joins TRBV15 and TRBJ1-4; unclear D gene. V lost 0 bases, J lost 4 bases, and 9 bases lay in between. The CDR3 is made up of 15 amino acids. Germline CDR1 reads LNHNV; CDR2 reads YYDKDF (reference sequence). This CDR3 reads CATSRDLQNNEKLFF. CDR3 coding DNA: TGTGCCACCAGCAGAGATTTGCAGAATAATGAAAAACTGTTTTTT.

CDR3 bases: TGTGCCAGCAGCATGGGCCTCTACGAGCAGTACTTC. Translated, it gives CASSMGLYEQYF. The chain is built from TRBV27 and TRBJ2-7; D remains ambiguous. The CDR3 extends over 12 amino acids. Trimming cost V 6 bases and J 3 bases, with 9 bases left between them. Per the germline V gene, CDR1 is MNHEY and CDR2 is SMNVEV (reference sequence).

The V gene is TRBV7-9, the J gene TRBJ1-1; D uncertain. CDR1 is SEHNR, CDR2 FQNEAQ, per germline (reference sequence). The V and J ends lost 2 bases and 9 bases respectively, with 10 bases between them. The CDR3 totals 12 residues. The CDR3 region is CASSLSGPQAFF. The CDR3 coding sequence is TGTGCCAGCAGCTTATCGGGTCCGCAAGCTTTCTTT.

The count of this clone is one. The gene calls are TRBV12-5 and TRBJ1-1; 8 bases are a match to TRBD1. V gave up 0 bases and J gave up 2 bases; unmatched junction bases: 8. The CDR3 covers 17 residues. The germline CDR1 and CDR2 sequences are LGHNT and FRNRAP. The CDR3 DNA reads TGTGCTAGTGGTTTGGTAGGACAGGGCGGAAAAAACACTGAAGCTTTCTTT. Protein product: CASGLVGQGGKNTEAFF.

V gene TRBV5-5 combines with J gene TRBJ2-7, with a weak D call TRBD1 (6 bases). The CDR3 totals 13 residues. Trimming stripped 4 bases from V and 4 bases from J, with 12 bases between. The germline V gene has CDR1 SGHKS and CDR2 YYEKEE (reference sequence). The CDR3 region has the DNA TGTGCCAGCAGCGTACAGGGCTCGTACGAGCAGTACTTC. This gives the protein CASSVQGSYEQYF.

This clone was observed once. V is TRBV5-4 and J is TRBJ2-1, with 10 bases aligning to TRBD2. This CDR3 is 15 amino acids long. With V trimmed by 5 bases and J by 5 bases, 7 bases remained unmatched. The V gene's germline CDR1 is SGHNT and CDR2 YYREEE (reference sequence). The CDR3 region is CASRSTGTSDNEQFF. CDR3 coding DNA: TGTGCCAGCAGATCTACCGGGACTAGCGACAATGAGCAGTTCTTC.

A word on this clone: The same CDR3 arises from other DNA sequences in this sample as well. This chain connects TRBV10-3 to TRBJ1-1, with D tentatively TRBD1 (5 bases). Germline V lookup: CDR1 ENHRY, CDR2 SYGVKD. This CDR3 contains 13 residues. The V gene lost 0 bases and the J gene lost 6 bases, with 8 bases spanning the gap. CDR3 sequence: CAISESQGPEAFF. CDR3 nucleotide sequence: TGTGCCATCAGTGAGTCTCAGGGCCCTGAAGCTTTCTTT.

The chain is built from TRBV5-4 and TRBJ1-6, with 8 bases matching TRBD1. Germline V gene data show CDR1 as SGHNT and CDR2 as YYREEE (reference sequence). Trimming removed 2 bases from V and 10 bases from J; junction bases left unmatched: 5. The CDR3 spans 14 residues. DNA for the CDR3: TGTGCCAGCAGCTTCGACAGGGGAGGATCACCCCTCCACTTT. This encodes CASSFDRGGSPLHF.